The clone carrying this T cell receptor (beta chain) appeared once. What it binds is not known. This CDR3 spans 13 amino acids. Germline V gene lookup returns CDR1 MNHEY and CDR2 SMNVEV (reference sequence). V was trimmed by 7 bases and J by 7 bases, leaving 17 bases between them. This sample is part of a study of shared clonotypes between healthy human individuals. Study background: A couple of women and three men aged 18 to 49 served as donors.

The repertoire was sequenced with immunoSEQ multiplex PCR; TCRdb's copy has only in-frame clones and lacks some. Among roughly 680,000 clones, 55% to 80% were seen once, and the ten largest hold roughly 1.8%. Study-wide points: Clonotype sharing levels among donors were expected to vary with sequencing depth.

This TCR derives from a woman aged 30 to 39 in good health. The V call is TRBV27, the J call TRBJ2-7; D is possibly TRBD1 (7 bases). Sequencing input: memory CD4+ T cells sorted from blood. Regarding subset: CD45RA-negative fraction. CDR3 sequence: CASTSRQGGEQYF. The CDR3, as DNA: TGTGCCAGCACGTCCAGGCAGGGGGGTGAGCAGTACTTC.